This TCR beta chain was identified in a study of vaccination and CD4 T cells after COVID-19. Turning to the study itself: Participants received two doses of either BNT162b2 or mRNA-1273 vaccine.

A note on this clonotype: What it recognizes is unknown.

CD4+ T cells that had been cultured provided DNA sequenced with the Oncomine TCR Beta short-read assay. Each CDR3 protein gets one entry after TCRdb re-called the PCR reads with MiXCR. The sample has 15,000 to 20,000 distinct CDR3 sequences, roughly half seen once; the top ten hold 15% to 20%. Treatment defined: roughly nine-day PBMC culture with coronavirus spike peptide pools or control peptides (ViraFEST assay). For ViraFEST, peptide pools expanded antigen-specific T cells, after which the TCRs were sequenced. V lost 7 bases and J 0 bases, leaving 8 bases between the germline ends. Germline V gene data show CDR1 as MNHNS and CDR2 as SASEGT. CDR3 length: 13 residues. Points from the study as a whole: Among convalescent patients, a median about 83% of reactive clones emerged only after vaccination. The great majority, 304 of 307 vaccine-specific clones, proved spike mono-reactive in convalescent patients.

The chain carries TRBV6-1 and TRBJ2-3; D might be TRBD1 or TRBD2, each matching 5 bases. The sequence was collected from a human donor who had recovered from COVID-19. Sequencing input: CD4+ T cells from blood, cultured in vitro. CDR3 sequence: CASKGPSTDTQYF. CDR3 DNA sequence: TGTGCCAGCAAGGGACCTAGCACAGATACGCAGTATTTT.